Listed below are T cell receptor beta chains from one sample, sequenced in a study of T cell responses to AZD1222 COVID-19 vaccine. Repertoires were generated with immunoSEQ multiplex PCR, while TCRdb's copy carries only in-frame clones and drops some. The sample has just over 30,000 clones, around 89% seen once. The sample consisted of peripheral blood, taken 28 days after the second AZD1222 dose. The receptors stem from an adult who received the AZD1222 COVID-19 vaccine. Each CDR3 is given with its conserved first and last residue. The order of the fields is J gene, D gene, clone size, V gene, CDR3 DNA, CDR3 protein. The D gene is left open where the match is weak. A row's size may be missing; if present it is once, few, many or a size class.

J gene: TRBJ1-1
D gene: NA
clone size: NA
V gene: TRBV9
CDR3 DNA: TGTGCCAGCAGCGTTCAACAGAACACTGAAGCTTTCTTT
CDR3 protein: CASSVQQNTEAFF

J gene: TRBJ2-3
D gene: NA
clone size: NA
V gene: TRBV7-2
CDR3 DNA: TGTGCCAGCAGCTTAGATAATGCAGGGTCGAAGTATTTT
CDR3 protein: CASSLDNAGSKYF

J gene: TRBJ1-2
D gene: NA
clone size: NA
V gene: TRBV5-1
CDR3 DNA: TGCGCCAGCAGCTTGGAGGGGGGCTCCTATGGCTACACCTTC
CDR3 protein: CASSLEGGSYGYTF

J gene: TRBJ1-5
D gene: NA
clone size: NA
V gene: TRBV9
CDR3 DNA: TGTGCCAGCAGCGCCACCGGGACAAGCAATCAGCCCCAGCATTTT
CDR3 protein: CASSATGTSNQPQHF

J gene: TRBJ1-2
D gene: TRBD1
clone size: NA
V gene: TRBV5-1
CDR3 DNA: TGCGCCAGCAGCTTGGAAGGGACAGGGATTGGGTATGGCTACACCTTC
CDR3 protein: CASSLEGTGIGYGYTF

J gene: TRBJ2-7
D gene: NA
clone size: NA
V gene: TRBV27
CDR3 DNA: TGTGCCAGCAGTCCAATTAGGGGCTACGAGCAGTACTTC
CDR3 protein: CASSPIRGYEQYF

J gene: TRBJ2-5
D gene: NA
clone size: once
V gene: TRBV6-5
CDR3 DNA: TGTGCCAGCAGCGATACAGGGCGCGAGACCCAGTACTTC
CDR3 protein: CASSDTGRETQYF

J gene: TRBJ1-1
D gene: NA
clone size: few
V gene: TRBV6-2/TRBV6-3
CDR3 DNA: TGTGCCAGCAGTTATCGGGGCCAGGCTTCTGGGACACCCTACACTGAAGCTTTCTTT
CDR3 protein: CASSYRGQASGTPYTEAFF

J gene: TRBJ2-3
D gene: NA
clone size: NA
V gene: TRBV9
CDR3 DNA: TGTGCCAGCAGCGTAGCTCGGCGGGGTCAAGATACGCAGTATTTT
CDR3 protein: CASSVARRGQDTQYF

J gene: TRBJ2-1
D gene: NA
clone size: few
V gene: TRBV6-2/TRBV6-3
CDR3 DNA: TGTGCCAGCAGTTACGTCCCCCGGGGTAGCTCCTACAATGAGCAGTTCTTC
CDR3 protein: CASSYVPRGSSYNEQFF

J gene: TRBJ2-7
D gene: NA
clone size: NA
V gene: TRBV9
CDR3 DNA: TGTGCCAGCAGCGCACGGGACACTTTCAACGGGGGCTACGAGCAGTACTTC
CDR3 protein: CASSARDTFNGGYEQYF

J gene: TRBJ1-2
D gene: TRBD1
clone size: NA
V gene: TRBV30
CDR3 DNA: TGTGCCTGCGCAATAAACAGGGGGGTTAACGGCTACACCTTC
CDR3 protein: CACAINRGVNGYTF

J gene: TRBJ2-7
D gene: TRBD2
clone size: NA
V gene: TRBV18
CDR3 DNA: TGTGCCAGCCACGGGACTAGCTCCTACGAGCAGTACTTC
CDR3 protein: CASHGTSSYEQYF

J gene: TRBJ1-2
D gene: TRBD1
clone size: NA
V gene: TRBV6-1
CDR3 DNA: TGTGCCAGCACCCCGGGGGACAGGGATGGCTACACCTTC
CDR3 protein: CASTPGDRDGYTF

J gene: TRBJ2-3
D gene: NA
clone size: once
V gene: TRBV11-2
CDR3 DNA: TGTGCCAGCAGCACCTGGGGGCTAAGCACAGATACGCAGTATTTT
CDR3 protein: CASSTWGLSTDTQYF

J gene: TRBJ2-7
D gene: NA
clone size: NA
V gene: TRBV2
CDR3 DNA: TGTGCCAGCAGTGAACTAGCGCTTTCCTACGAGCAGTACTTC
CDR3 protein: CASSELALSYEQYF

J gene: TRBJ1-3
D gene: NA
clone size: NA
V gene: TRBV18
CDR3 DNA: TGTGCCAGCTCACCCAGGGACTCTGGAAACACCATATATTTT
CDR3 protein: CASSPRDSGNTIYF

J gene: TRBJ2-1
D gene: NA
clone size: NA
V gene: TRBV7-3
CDR3 DNA: TGTGCCAGCAGCCCCAGCAAGGTTAATGAGCAGTTCTTC
CDR3 protein: CASSPSKVNEQFF

J gene: TRBJ1-1
D gene: NA
clone size: NA
V gene: TRBV6-5
CDR3 DNA: TGTGCCAGCAGTCGGGGGAACCTGAACACTGAAGCTTTCTTT
CDR3 protein: CASSRGNLNTEAFF

J gene: TRBJ2-5
D gene: TRBD2
clone size: NA
V gene: TRBV6-4
CDR3 DNA: TGTGCCAGCAGTCCCGGGGGGGGAGGCCAAGAGACCCAGTACTTC
CDR3 protein: CASSPGGGGQETQYF

J gene: TRBJ2-2
D gene: NA
clone size: NA
V gene: TRBV7-2
CDR3 DNA: TGTGCCAGCAGCCTAGGGGTTTGGGTTAACACCGGGGAGCTGTTTTTT
CDR3 protein: CASSLGVWVNTGELFF

J gene: TRBJ1-2
D gene: TRBD1
clone size: NA
V gene: TRBV11-1
CDR3 DNA: TGTGCCAGCAGCTCCACCGGGACAGGGCACTATGGCTACACCTTC
CDR3 protein: CASSSTGTGHYGYTF

J gene: TRBJ2-7
D gene: NA
clone size: NA
V gene: TRBV25-1
CDR3 DNA: TGTGCCAGCAGTGAATCGTGGCGACAGATCCCCTACGAGCAGTACTTC
CDR3 protein: CASSESWRQIPYEQYF

J gene: TRBJ1-5
D gene: TRBD1
clone size: NA
V gene: TRBV6-5
CDR3 DNA: TGTGCCAGCAGCAGACAGGGATCGGGTCAGCCCCAGCATTTT
CDR3 protein: CASSRQGSGQPQHF

J gene: TRBJ2-5
D gene: TRBD2
clone size: NA
V gene: TRBV5-4
CDR3 DNA: TGTGCCAGCAGCTTGTTTGGGACTAGCGGGGGCAAAGAGACCCAGTACTTC
CDR3 protein: CASSLFGTSGGKETQYF

J gene: TRBJ1-6
D gene: TRBD1
clone size: NA
V gene: TRBV12-3/TRBV12-4
CDR3 DNA: TGTGCCAGCAGTTCAGGGGGTTCACCCCTCCACTTT
CDR3 protein: CASSSGGSPLHF

J gene: TRBJ1-1
D gene: NA
clone size: NA
V gene: TRBV2
CDR3 DNA: TGTGCCGGGGGGAGGGAGAACACTGAAGCTTTCTTT
CDR3 protein: CAGGRENTEAFF